Listed below are T cell receptor beta chains from one sample, sequenced in a study of shared T cell receptors in the human thymus. Using immunoSEQ multiplex PCR, the repertoire was profiled, and TCRdb retains in-frame clones only, with some absent. This sample carries roughly 550,000 clones, more than 75% of them seen once, and the ten largest clones take 0.013%. In addition, the sample was reused for a study of human thymus T cells.

Material for sequencing was thymocytes. The receptor set was obtained from a boy in the first two years of life with a congenital heart defect. CDR3s include the opening cysteine and the closing phenylalanine or tryptophan. D genes are given only for firm matches. Clone size is not always given. Where it is, it says once, few, many or a class for expanded clones.

D gene: TRBD1
V gene: TRBV10-2
J gene: TRBJ1-2
clone size: -
CDR3 DNA: TGCGCCAGCAGTGAGGAGGGGACAGGCCTCTATGGCTACACCTTC
CDR3 protein: CASSEEGTGLYGYTF

D gene: -
V gene: TRBV5-1
J gene: TRBJ2-6
clone size: few
CDR3 DNA: TGCGCCAGCAGCTTACGGGACTCTGGGGCCAACGTCCTGACTTTC
CDR3 protein: CASSLRDSGANVLTF

D gene: TRBD2
V gene: TRBV10-2
J gene: TRBJ2-1
clone size: -
CDR3 DNA: TGCGCCAGCACTACTAGCGGGATATACAATGAGCAGTTCTTC
CDR3 protein: CASTTSGIYNEQFF

D gene: -
V gene: TRBV13
J gene: TRBJ1-2
clone size: -
CDR3 DNA: TGTGCCAGCAGCCATCGCCAGGGCCCCTGGGGCTACACCTTC
CDR3 protein: CASSHRQGPWGYTF

D gene: TRBD2
V gene: TRBV4-1
J gene: TRBJ2-7
clone size: once
CDR3 DNA: TGCGCCAGCAGCCAAGGTCTAACTAGCGGCGTTCCCTACGAGCAGTACTTC
CDR3 protein: CASSQGLTSGVPYEQYF

D gene: -
V gene: TRBV6-4
J gene: TRBJ1-1
clone size: -
CDR3 DNA: TGTGCCAGCAGAGCGCTCCCGAGCACTGAAGCTTTCTTT
CDR3 protein: CASRALPSTEAFF

D gene: TRBD1
V gene: TRBV27
J gene: TRBJ2-7
clone size: -
CDR3 DNA: TGTGCCAGCAGTCGACAGGGGACCCAAAGGAGGGCATACGAGCAGTACTTC
CDR3 protein: CASSRQGTQRRAYEQYF

D gene: -
V gene: TRBV28
J gene: TRBJ2-7
clone size: -
CDR3 DNA: TGTGCCAGCAGAACCCGACTCCTGTCCTACGAGCAGTACTTC
CDR3 protein: CASRTRLLSYEQYF

D gene: -
V gene: TRBV5-1
J gene: TRBJ2-7
clone size: -
CDR3 DNA: TGCGCCAGCAGCTTGACAGGTTCTCTTTACGAGCAGTACTTC
CDR3 protein: CASSLTGSLYEQYF

D gene: -
V gene: TRBV21-1
J gene: TRBJ2-7
clone size: few
CDR3 DNA: TGTGCCAGCAGCAAAGACGGCGGGACCTCCTACGAGCAGTACTTC
CDR3 protein: CASSKDGGTSYEQYF

D gene: -
V gene: TRBV18
J gene: TRBJ1-5
clone size: -
CDR3 DNA: TGTGCCAGCTCAGCCCTCGCGAGGGTTGGTGATCAGCCCCAGCATTTT
CDR3 protein: CASSALARVGDQPQHF

D gene: -
V gene: TRBV2
J gene: TRBJ1-4
clone size: -
CDR3 DNA: TGTGCCAGCAGTGAACATAATGAAAAACTGTTTTTT
CDR3 protein: CASSEHNEKLFF

D gene: TRBD2
V gene: TRBV28
J gene: TRBJ2-2
clone size: -
CDR3 DNA: TGTGCCAGCAGTTTTGGGACTAGCGGGATTAGCGAGAACACCGGGGAGCTGTTTTTT
CDR3 protein: CASSFGTSGISENTGELFF

D gene: TRBD1
V gene: TRBV6-1
J gene: TRBJ2-7
clone size: few
CDR3 DNA: TGTGCCAGCAGTGACCTGGGACAGGGGGTCGAGCAGTACTTC
CDR3 protein: CASSDLGQGVEQYF

D gene: -
V gene: TRBV6-6
J gene: TRBJ1-4
clone size: -
CDR3 DNA: TGTGCCAGCAGTTCCCCCGGGACAAGAAATGAAAAACTGTTTTTT
CDR3 protein: CASSSPGTRNEKLFF

D gene: TRBD2
V gene: TRBV5-4
J gene: TRBJ2-1
clone size: -
CDR3 DNA: TGTGCCAGCAGCTTGTGGCTAGCGGACTACAATGAGCAGTTCTTC
CDR3 protein: CASSLWLADYNEQFF

D gene: -
V gene: TRBV4-3
J gene: TRBJ2-7
clone size: -
CDR3 DNA: TGCGCCAGCAGCCAAGACAGGGGAGGGCCCCCTTACGAGCAGTACTTC
CDR3 protein: CASSQDRGGPPYEQYF

D gene: TRBD2
V gene: TRBV6-5
J gene: TRBJ2-3
clone size: -
CDR3 DNA: TGTGCCAGCAGTACGGGACTAGCGGCAGATACGCAGTATTTT
CDR3 protein: CASSTGLAADTQYF

D gene: TRBD2
V gene: TRBV2
J gene: TRBJ2-7
clone size: -
CDR3 DNA: TGTGCCAGCAGTCGATCGGGGAGGGCCCCCTACGAGCAGTACTTC
CDR3 protein: CASSRSGRAPYEQYF

D gene: TRBD2
V gene: TRBV14
J gene: TRBJ2-1
clone size: -
CDR3 DNA: TGTGCCAGCAGCCCGACTAGCTGGAATGAGCAGTTCTTC
CDR3 protein: CASSPTSWNEQFF

D gene: TRBD2
V gene: TRBV10-3
J gene: TRBJ2-4
clone size: -
CDR3 DNA: TGTGCCATCAGCGGGGGGATAGTCAAAAACATTCAGTACTTC
CDR3 protein: CAISGGIVKNIQYF

D gene: TRBD2
V gene: TRBV11-2
J gene: TRBJ2-3
clone size: -
CDR3 DNA: TGTGCCAGCAGCTTAGCTAGCGGGGGGCGCAGAGATACGCAGTATTTT
CDR3 protein: CASSLASGGRRDTQYF

D gene: TRBD2
V gene: TRBV5-6
J gene: TRBJ2-5
clone size: -
CDR3 DNA: TGTGCCAGCAGCAGACTCTCTAGCGGGAGACGGGAGACCCAGTACTTC
CDR3 protein: CASSRLSSGRRETQYF

D gene: TRBD1
V gene: TRBV27
J gene: TRBJ2-7
clone size: -
CDR3 DNA: TGTGCCAGCAGCATTGTCCCGTACAGGGGCTCCTACGAGCAGTACTTC
CDR3 protein: CASSIVPYRGSYEQYF

D gene: TRBD2
V gene: TRBV19
J gene: TRBJ2-7
clone size: -
CDR3 DNA: TGTGCCAGTACCCCAAGGGAGGGGCGGGACGAGCAGTACTTC
CDR3 protein: CASTPREGRDEQYF

D gene: TRBD1
V gene: TRBV7-9
J gene: TRBJ1-2
clone size: -
CDR3 DNA: TGTGCCAGCAGCTCTTACAGGGGAGACTATGGCTACACCTTC
CDR3 protein: CASSSYRGDYGYTF

D gene: TRBD2
V gene: TRBV5-1
J gene: TRBJ2-3
clone size: few
CDR3 DNA: TGCGCCAGCAGTGGGCGGGAGGCTGGCACAGATACGCAGTATTTT
CDR3 protein: CASSGREAGTDTQYF

D gene: TRBD2
V gene: TRBV4-3
J gene: TRBJ2-1
clone size: -
CDR3 DNA: TGCGCCAGCAGCCAAGATTACGGTAGCGGGAGTACGTGCAATGAGCAGTTCTTC
CDR3 protein: CASSQDYGSGSTCNEQFF

D gene: -
V gene: TRBV30
J gene: TRBJ2-2
clone size: few
CDR3 DNA: TGTGCCAGCTCCTCCCTAGAGAACACCGGGGAGCTGTTTTTT
CDR3 protein: CASSSLENTGELFF

D gene: TRBD2
V gene: TRBV4-2
J gene: TRBJ2-4
clone size: -
CDR3 DNA: TGTGCCAGCAGCCAAGCTAGCGGGAAAAACATTCAGTACTTC
CDR3 protein: CASSQASGKNIQYF

D gene: -
V gene: TRBV6-5
J gene: TRBJ1-5
clone size: few
CDR3 DNA: TGTGCCAGCAGTTACTACCAGGGGCCCCAGGGGCCCCAGCATTTT
CDR3 protein: CASSYYQGPQGPQHF

D gene: TRBD2
V gene: TRBV19
J gene: TRBJ2-7
clone size: -
CDR3 DNA: TGTGCCAGCCCCAACCGGGACTATCCCTACGAGCAGTACTTC
CDR3 protein: CASPNRDYPYEQYF

D gene: -
V gene: TRBV28
J gene: TRBJ1-1
clone size: few
CDR3 DNA: TGTGCCAGCAGTTTATCTACCGGGGAAGTAAGAAACACTGAAGCTTTCTTT
CDR3 protein: CASSLSTGEVRNTEAFF

D gene: -
V gene: TRBV6-4
J gene: TRBJ2-3
clone size: -
CDR3 DNA: TGTGCCAGCTCAGGACGGGAGAGGGATACGCAGTATTTT
CDR3 protein: CASSGRERDTQYF

D gene: TRBD1
V gene: TRBV9
J gene: TRBJ1-4
clone size: -
CDR3 DNA: TGTGCCAGCAGCCGGCAGGGGGACGAAAAACTGTTTTTT
CDR3 protein: CASSRQGDEKLFF

D gene: TRBD1
V gene: TRBV5-1
J gene: TRBJ2-1
clone size: few
CDR3 DNA: TGCGCCAGCAACCTGACACCCGGGACAGGGGGTAGAGACAATGAGCAGTTCTTC
CDR3 protein: CASNLTPGTGGRDNEQFF

D gene: -
V gene: TRBV27
J gene: TRBJ2-1
clone size: -
CDR3 DNA: TGTGCCAGCAGTTTTAGCGGCTCCTACAATGAGCAGTTCTTC
CDR3 protein: CASSFSGSYNEQFF

D gene: TRBD1
V gene: TRBV7-4
J gene: TRBJ1-2
clone size: -
CDR3 DNA: TGTGCCAGCAGCCCCCACGGGAGGGGGACAGCCTATGGCTACACCTTC
CDR3 protein: CASSPHGRGTAYGYTF

D gene: TRBD2
V gene: TRBV25-1
J gene: TRBJ2-5
clone size: -
CDR3 DNA: TGTGCCAGCAGTGGGGGACTAGCGGGAGATGTTTTACCAGAGACCCAGTACTTC
CDR3 protein: CASSGGLAGDVLPETQYF

D gene: -
V gene: TRBV28
J gene: TRBJ2-3
clone size: -
CDR3 DNA: TGTGCCAGCAGTTTTCGGGTAGTCCCCACAGATACGCAGTATTTT
CDR3 protein: CASSFRVVPTDTQYF

D gene: TRBD1
V gene: TRBV28
J gene: TRBJ2-7
clone size: -
CDR3 DNA: TGTGCCAGCAGTTGGGACAGGGGTCCTAAATTGGAGCAGTACTTC
CDR3 protein: CASSWDRGPKLEQYF